The T cell receptor (beta chain) under discussion was sequenced for a study of blood T cell repertoires in COVID-19 (dated by TCRdb to 2020 to 2022). About the study as a whole: Samples covering the acute and convalescent phases of COVID-19 were provided by collaborators in the United States, Italy and Spain. Subjects who had been exposed to COVID-19, were actively infected with it, or had recovered from it provided the deeply sampled blood TCRbeta repertoires that made up the dataset. The repertoires were made available in a free public database intended to serve as a resource for research on the immune response to SARS-CoV-2. The sample metadata nearly always contained a de-identified subject ID, COVID-19 status, age in years and sex. The samples were drawn from two sources: the first 160 participants of the ongoing ImmuneRACE study, and 1,200 or so subjects contributed by 6 global collaborators. The material from the prospective study consisted of cDNA or gDNA derived from T cells, B-cell-depleted T cells, or PBMCs. HLA class I and class II types, where available, came from metadata supplied by the sample provider rather than from assay-based typing. The full study reports these points: How much clinical and demographic metadata was included differed by source and by participant, and the metadata was provided uncurated.

From the cysteine up to the phenylalanine, the CDR3 has a length of 13 residues. Only the CDR3 portion is preserved as DNA: 39 bases, with reading frame beginning at the first base. Trimming removed 5 bases from V and 0 bases from J, leaving 5 bases between the germline ends. The germline V gene (reference sequence) supplies CDR1 SEHNR and CDR2 FQNEAQ. To note about this clone: The clone's antigen remains unknown. Base qualities are missing; no much larger clone stands one base away.

TCRbeta CDR3 regions were amplified from genomic DNA using the immunoSEQ Assay, a bias-controlled multiplex PCR. Per the original workflow: The number of nucleated cells in each sample was estimated by amplification of reference gene primers within the assay. To quantify the absolute abundance of each unique TCRbeta CDR3 rearrangement, sequence reads were collapsed and filtered. For each sample, productive Simpson clonality was calculated as the square root of Simpson's diversity index across productive rearrangements. In its TCRdb copy, this immuneACCESS table keeps in-frame sequences only and misses some clones. Where compared with another copy, unresolved V genes explain less than half of these, and the others have no known cause. D and trimming come from the DNA, and the V and J calls and clone size come from that table. For this sample there are 150,000 to 200,000 clones; roughly 80% appear just once. Of the sample, 7% is held by the ten largest clones.

At one collaborating source in Seattle, patients were enrolled during active infection and were followed longitudinally through the course of disease. Each collaborating institution followed its own protocols to collect whole blood in K2EDTA tubes. Collaborator samples were shipped for TCRbeta analysis as frozen whole blood, isolated PBMCs, or DNA extracted from either sample type. This clonotype was sampled from a woman aged 35 to 49 with COVID-19, enrolled during active disease. The chain is made from TRBV7-9 and TRBJ1-5, with no D gene named confidently. Material for sequencing was peripheral blood. The CDR3 in this case is CASSDSSNQPQHF. The DNA sequence reads TGTGCCAGCAGCGATAGTAGCAATCAGCCCCAGCATTTT.